This entry describes one TCR beta chain. Under the authors' procedure: Estimated nucleated cell counts came from reference gene primer amplification. This table comes from immunoSEQ multiplex PCR, and its TCRdb copy is limited to in-frame clones, with some not included. The V and J calls and clone size were taken over from that table, and D and trimming were inferred from the DNA. This table has approximately 150,000 clones, around 88% appearing once. The CDR3 loop spans 13 amino acids. J was trimmed by 7 bases and V by 3 bases; bases with no gene match: 6. Germline assignment: CDR1 GTSNPN and CDR2 SVGIG (reference sequence). These data are taken from a study of blood T cell repertoires in COVID-19.

V and J are TRBV30 and TRBJ1-5, with 7 bases that match TRBD1. This clonotype was sampled from a woman in her sixties or seventies with acute or convalescent COVID-19. Material: peripheral blood. The DNA for the CDR3 is TGTGCCTGGAGCACAGGGGACGGCCAGCCCCAGCATTTT. Translated, it gives CAWSTGDGQPQHF. Full variable domain (rest looked up from reference TRBV30 and TRBJ1-5): SQTIHQWPATLVQPVGSPLSLECTVEGTSNPNLYWYRQAAGRGLQLLFYSVGIGQISSEVPQNLSASRPQDRQFILSSKKLLLSDSGFYLCAWSTGDGQPQHFGDGTRLSIL.